A single sample is the source of the 8 T cell receptor beta chains below, sequenced in a study of T cell responses to AZD1222 COVID-19 vaccine. Profiled with immunoSEQ multiplex PCR; TCRdb holds only in-frame clones, not every one. The sample has approximately 120,000 clones; 93% are singletons. This specimen consisted of peripheral blood, obtained on day 0 of AZD1222 vaccination. These receptors came from an adult in good health.

The chain uses TRBV29-1 and TRBJ1-6, with TRBD1 matching over 11 bases. The CDR3 length is 13 residues. Losses at the gene ends were 6 bases for V and 7 bases for J; bases not matched to a gene: 2. Germline V CDR1 and CDR2: SQVTM, ANQGSEA. The CDR3 protein is CSVWTGGNSPLHF. In nucleotides, the CDR3 is TGCAGCGTGTGGACAGGGGGCAATTCACCCCTCCACTTT.

The chain uses TRBV10-3 and TRBJ1-1; D might be TRBD1 (6 bases). The CDR3 covers 14 residues. CDR1 ENHRY and CDR2 SYGVKD come from the germline V gene. Trimming removed 6 bases from V and 4 bases from J, with 15 bases in between. The CDR3 region has the DNA TGTGCCATCAGAAATCAGGGGTTTAGCACTGAAGCTTTCTTT. Amino acid sequence: CAIRNQGFSTEAFF.

The chain links TRBV10-2 to TRBJ2-6; D gene uncertain. The CDR3 is 17 residues long. V dropped 6 bases and J dropped 4 bases, with 19 bases sitting between them. The V gene's germline CDR1 is WSHSY and CDR2 SAAADI. CDR3 sequence reads: CASRWGWPSTGANVLTF. CDR3 bases: TGCGCCAGCAGATGGGGTTGGCCGAGCACCGGGGCCAACGTCCTGACTTTC.

The V gene is TRBV2, the J gene TRBJ1-5, with a possible D match to TRBD1 (5 bases). Germline V gene data show CDR1 as SNHLY and CDR2 as FYNNEI. Trimming stripped 2 bases from V and 5 bases from J, with 7 bases between. The CDR3 is 13 residues long. The CDR3 nucleotides are TGTGCCAGCAGTGAAACAGGAGATCAGCCCCAGCATTTT. Translated: CASSETGDQPQHF.

J is TRBJ1-2 and V is TRBV13; D perhaps matches TRBD1 (5 bases). This CDR3 is built from 14 residues. Trimming took off 5 bases at V and 2 bases at J, with 12 bases between the two ends. Germline V CDR1 and CDR2: PRHDT, FYEKMQ (reference sequence). The CDR3 is CASSTGTANYGYTF. In nucleotides, the CDR3 is TGTGCCAGCAGCACCGGGACGGCCAACTATGGCTACACCTTC.

Here the CDR3 reads CATGGAGHYDEQFF. The CDR3 DNA follows: TGTGCCACCGGGGGTGCAGGCCATTATGATGAGCAGTTCTTC. The chain employs TRBV19 and TRBJ2-1; D perhaps matches TRBD2 (6 bases). This CDR3 comprises 14 residues. V was shortened by 10 bases and J by 8 bases, with 21 bases between the two germline ends. Germline values: CDR1 LNHDA, CDR2 SQIVND (reference sequence).

This chain links TRBV18 with TRBJ2-3; D is ambiguous. Trimming removed 6 bases at V and 3 bases at J, with 7 bases between. CDR1 and CDR2 from the germline V gene are KGHSH and LQKENI. The CDR3 is made up of 12 amino acids. The CDR3 coding sequence is TGTGCCAGCTCCTCTTTAACAGATACGCAGTATTTT. Its translation: CASSSLTDTQYF.

This chain uses TRBV6-2 or TRBV6-3 with TRBJ1-4; 7 nucleotides agree with TRBD1. Trimming cost V 4 bases and J 6 bases; bases outside gene matches: 11. The germline V gene encodes CDR1 MNHEY and CDR2 SVGEGT. This CDR3 is 16 amino acids long. CDR3 protein: CASSSYTTGFHEKLFF. CDR3 nucleotides: TGTGCCAGCAGTTCCTATACGACAGGGTTTCATGAAAAACTGTTTTTT.